This entry lists 21 T cell receptor beta chains sequenced from one sample in a study of CD8 T cells in Susac syndrome. 0.5 to 1 ug RNA was reverse transcribed with random hexamers. TCRdb reprocessed the immunoSEQ multiplex PCR reads with MiXCR, giving one entry per CDR3 protein. The table has 120,000 to 150,000 distinct CDR3 sequences, 90% to 97% seen once; the top ten hold approximately 0.08%. The sequencing sample was made of CD4+ T cells from PBMCs. All receptors come from a human donor with Susac syndrome.

The chain joins TRBV5-6 to TRBJ2-7; no firm D call. The germline gives CDR1 SGHDT, CDR2 YYEEEE. The V end lost 5 bases, the J end lost 3 bases, and 6 bases lay between the germline ends. The CDR3 is made up of 11 amino acids. The CDR3 sequence is CASRPGYEQYF. The CDR3 DNA reads as TGTGCCAGCAGGCCTGGCTACGAGCAGTACTTC.

The chain combines TRBV2 with TRBJ1-3, with D hard to call. The V end was cut by 6 bases, the J end by 0 bases, with 6 bases between. This CDR3 comprises 13 residues. Germline assignment: CDR1 SNHLY and CDR2 FYNNEI. DNA of the CDR3: TGTGCCAGCAGAGTCTACTCTGGAAACACCATATATTTT. Amino acid sequence: CASRVYSGNTIYF.

The J gene is TRBJ1-1, the V gene TRBV20-1; no definite D call. The V end lost 2 bases, the J end lost 0 bases, and 7 bases lay between the germline ends. Germline V gene sequence: CDR1 DFQATT, CDR2 SNEGSKA (reference sequence). This CDR3 contains 13 residues. The CDR3 DNA follows: TGCAGTGCTAGATCGGACCTGAACACTGAAGCTTTCTTT. It translates to CSARSDLNTEAFF.

V is TRBV24-1 and J is TRBJ2-3; TRBD1 matches at 9 bases. V trimming: 3 bases; J trimming: 2 bases; junction bases outside the gene matches: 8. Germline CDR1 is KGHDR and CDR2 is SFDVKD. This CDR3 is built from 17 residues. In DNA form, the CDR3 reads TGTGCCACCAGTGATCCTAGGACAGGGGTGGTCACAGATACGCAGTATTTT. Protein sequence: CATSDPRTGVVTDTQYF.

The chain joins TRBV28 to TRBJ2-1; a weak D match, TRBD1 (6 bases). Germline V gives CDR1 MDHEN, CDR2 SYDVKM. V lost 6 bases, J lost 2 bases, and 14 bases lay in between. The length of the CDR3 is 15 residues. As DNA, the CDR3 is TGTGCCAGCAGGATACAGGGCGGCGCCTACAATGAGCAGTTCTTC. Translation gives CASRIQGGAYNEQFF.

The J gene is TRBJ2-3, the V gene TRBV6-1, with unresolved D. Germline V lookup: CDR1 MNHNS, CDR2 SASEGT. Between the trimmed V and J ends, which lost 4 bases and 0 bases, there was a span of 8 bases. The CDR3 runs 14 residues. CDR3 in amino acids: CASSGSVSTDTQYF. CDR3 bases: TGTGCCAGCAGTGGCTCGGTTAGCACAGATACGCAGTATTTT.

The V call is TRBV4-1, the J call TRBJ2-5, with 9 bases identical to TRBD1. The length of the CDR3 is 15 residues. CDR1 is MGHRA, CDR2 YSYEKL, per germline. With V trimmed by 1 base and J by 5 bases, 5 bases remained unmatched. CDR3 sequence: CASSQAPGTGETQYF. The CDR3, as DNA: TGCGCCAGCAGCCAAGCCCCCGGGACAGGGGAGACCCAGTACTTC.

The gene calls are TRBV28 and TRBJ2-7; 14 bases are shared with TRBD2. The CDR3 length is 14 residues. Germline V gene data show CDR1 as MDHEN and CDR2 as SYDVKM. J lost 6 bases, V lost 8 bases, and 6 bases had no gene match. The CDR3 DNA sequence: TGTGCCAGCCGACAGGGACTAGCGGGAGCCGAGCAGTACTTC. It yields the protein CASRQGLAGAEQYF.

V usage is TRBV28 and J usage is TRBJ2-5; D is perhaps TRBD2 (6 bases). Germline V gives CDR1 MDHEN, CDR2 SYDVKM. This CDR3 is 13 amino acids long. Between the trimmed V and J ends, which lost 8 bases and 7 bases, there was a span of 17 bases. The CDR3 DNA sequence: TGTGCCAGCTTGGGGACTCCGATCGGGACCCAGTACTTC. Translation: CASLGTPIGTQYF.

V gene TRBV29-1 combines with J gene TRBJ2-7; a possible D gene is TRBD2 (6 bases). This CDR3 spans 14 amino acids. Germline values: CDR1 SQVTM, CDR2 ANQGSEA. Trimming removed 4 bases at V and 4 bases at J, with 17 bases between. CDR3 region: CSVVGAGLPYEQYF. The CDR3 DNA sequence: TGCAGCGTTGTTGGGGCGGGGTTACCATACGAGCAGTACTTC.

This chain links TRBV20-1 with TRBJ1-5, with TRBD1 matching 10 bases. V shed 6 bases, J shed 6 bases, and the junction held 8 bases outside the gene matches. The germline gives CDR1 DFQATT, CDR2 SNEGSKA (reference sequence). This CDR3 comprises 14 residues. CDR3 residues: CSAPRDRGRQPQHF. CDR3 bases: TGCAGTGCCCCACGGGACAGGGGTCGTCAGCCCCAGCATTTT.

The chain carries TRBV6-2 or TRBV6-3 and TRBJ1-1; 10 nucleotides line up with TRBD1. Germline values: CDR1 MNHEY, CDR2 SVGEGT. The CDR3 is 14 amino acids. Germline trimming cut 4 bases from V and 4 bases from J; bases unmatched to any gene: 3. CDR3 residues: CASSWGQGFTEAFF. CDR3 DNA: TGTGCCAGCAGTTGGGGACAGGGGTTCACTGAAGCTTTCTTT.

The chain uses TRBV6-1 and TRBJ1-4; D remains ambiguous. V dropped 6 bases and J dropped 0 bases, with 8 bases sitting between them. The CDR3 is made up of 14 amino acids. The germline CDR1 and CDR2 sequences are MNHNS and SASEGT. CDR3 coding DNA: TGTGCCAGCAGGCGAGGCGCAACTAATGAAAAACTGTTTTTT. The encoded protein is CASRRGATNEKLFF.

This clonotype was found once. V gene TRBV2 combines with J gene TRBJ1-1; a weak D match, TRBD1 (6 bases). Per germline, CDR1 SNHLY and CDR2 FYNNEI. V lost 7 bases and J 2 bases, leaving 14 bases between the germline ends. The CDR3 runs to 14 residues. DNA for the CDR3: TGTGCCAGCACTGACGGCAGGGGCAACACTGAAGCTTTCTTT. Protein sequence: CASTDGRGNTEAFF.

This sequence joins TRBV5-1 and TRBJ1-6, with TRBD1 identical over 10 bases. From germline, CDR1 is SGHRS and CDR2 YFSETQ. Trimming cost V 0 bases and J 8 bases; bases outside gene matches: 5. The CDR3 is 16 amino acids. The CDR3 spells CASSLAQGTGDSPLHF. CDR3 nucleotide sequence: TGCGCCAGCAGCTTGGCCCAGGGGACAGGGGATTCACCCCTCCACTTT.

This clonotype was observed a few times. The chain recombines TRBV18 with TRBJ2-1; 11 nucleotides align to TRBD2. Germline V gives CDR1 KGHSH, CDR2 LQKENI. CDR3 size: 15 residues. V lost 3 bases, J lost 3 bases, and 1 base stayed unmatched. The CDR3 here is CASSPGTSGYNEQFF. Written as DNA, the CDR3 is TGTGCCAGCTCACCCGGGACTAGCGGCTACAATGAGCAGTTCTTC.

The rearrangement uses TRBV12-3 or TRBV12-4 and TRBJ1-4; D is ambiguous. Trimming shortened V by 1 base and J by 8 bases, and 8 bases separated the two germline ends. This CDR3 has 13 amino acids. The CDR3 spells CASSLGAGEKLFF. CDR3 sequence (DNA): TGTGCCAGCAGTTTAGGCGCGGGCGAAAAACTGTTTTTT.

The V call is TRBV20-1, the J call TRBJ2-5, with D tentatively TRBD1 (5 bases). The CDR3 consists of 15 residues. V lost 6 bases and J 4 bases, leaving 21 bases between the germline ends. Germline lookup yields CDR1 DFQATT and CDR2 SNEGSKA (reference sequence). DNA for the CDR3: TGCAGTGCATACCGACAGAGAGGACCGGGAGAGACCCAGTACTTC. It yields the protein CSAYRQRGPGETQYF.

This chain links TRBV29-1 with TRBJ2-5; D remains unclear. CDR3 size: 10 residues. V was shortened by 8 bases and J by 5 bases, with 9 bases between the two germline ends. Germline V gene data show CDR1 as SQVTM and CDR2 as ANQGSEA. The CDR3 loop is CSMFFETQYF. Written as DNA, the CDR3 is TGCAGCATGTTCTTCGAGACCCAGTACTTC.

The rearrangement uses TRBV3-1 and TRBJ2-5; the D gene is possibly TRBD1 (5 bases). CDR3 length: 16 amino acids. The V and J ends lost 3 bases and 2 bases respectively, with 16 bases between them. Germline values: CDR1 LGHDT, CDR2 YNNKEL (reference sequence). This CDR3 is CASSHRQGTDQETQYF. CDR3 DNA sequence: TGTGCCAGCAGCCATAGGCAGGGAACAGATCAAGAGACCCAGTACTTC.

This clonotype was found once. The V call is TRBV7-2, the J call TRBJ2-1; D uncertain. Trimming left V 3 bases short and J 6 bases short, with 3 bases between. Germline assignment: CDR1 SGHTA and CDR2 FQGNSA. CDR3 length: 11 residues. CDR3 protein: CASSLTNEQFF. The DNA for the CDR3 is TGTGCCAGCAGCTTGACCAATGAGCAGTTCTTC.